These 30 T cell receptor beta chains share one sample of origin, sequenced in a study of technical replicates of blood from several donors. Produced via immunoSEQ multiplex PCR; TCRdb's table is partial and in-frame only. The data show around 50,000 clones, roughly 90% seen once. Source material: PBMCs. The receptor source for this set is a human donor in good health. Some clones in this sample may be carry-over from other donors' samples.

This clone was counted a single time. V usage is TRBV4-3 and J usage is TRBJ1-4; TRBD1 might be the D (5 bases). The V and J ends lost 0 bases and 11 bases respectively, with 16 bases between them. The CDR3 is made up of 15 amino acids. CDR1 LGHNA and CDR2 YSLEER come from the germline V gene. DNA of the CDR3: TGCGCCAGCAGCCAAGATCCGGGTGCTGGGGGGAAACTGTTTTTT. Its protein is CASSQDPGAGGKLFF.

The rearrangement uses TRBV7-7 and TRBJ2-5; no reliable D call. Trimming stripped 4 bases from V and 4 bases from J, with 4 bases between. Per the germline V gene, CDR1 is SSHAT and CDR2 is FNYEAQ (reference sequence). CDR3 length equals 11 residues. DNA of the CDR3: TGTGCCAGCAGCTCGGGAGAGACCCAGTACTTC. Protein: CASSSGETQYF.

This chain uses TRBV11-2 with TRBJ1-1; a weak D match, TRBD1 (5 bases). The V end was cut by 0 bases, the J end by 1 base, with 12 bases between. Germline V CDR1 and CDR2: SGHAT, FQNNGV. The CDR3 covers 16 residues. CDR3 amino acids: CASSLEMGPTNTEAFF. CDR3 in DNA: TGTGCCAGCAGCTTAGAGATGGGGCCGACGAACACTGAAGCTTTCTTT.

The chain uses TRBV30 and TRBJ1-2; D not certain. Germline CDR1 GTSNPN, CDR2 SVGIG (reference sequence). V gave up 2 bases and J gave up 4 bases, with 8 bases separating them. CDR3 length equals 12 residues. The CDR3 coding sequence is TGTGCCTGGAGTCACTCTCCCTATGGCTACACCTTC. Amino acid sequence: CAWSHSPYGYTF.

The chain uses TRBV7-2 and TRBJ1-1; D call uncertain. The CDR3 consists of 14 residues. Trimming removed 1 base from V and 1 base from J, with 7 bases in between. CDR1 and CDR2 from the germline V gene are SGHTA and FQGNSA. CDR3 sequence reads: CASSLGPENTEAFF. CDR3 bases: TGTGCCAGCAGCTTAGGCCCAGAGAACACTGAAGCTTTCTTT.

The genes are TRBV9 and TRBJ2-7; tentative D call: TRBD2 (7 bases). The germline V and J ends were trimmed by 4 bases and 6 bases, with 20 bases remaining between them. CDR1 is SGDLS and CDR2 is YYNGEE in the germline V gene. The CDR3 spans 15 residues. The CDR3 region has the DNA TGTGCCAGCAGCAAAAGCCGGGGGGCTAGCGGCGAGCAGTACTTC. Translation gives CASSKSRGASGEQYF.

CDR3 coding DNA: TGCGCCAGCAGCTTGGGGGGACTAGCGGGAGGATGGCGCCCGAACGAGCAGTACTTC. Amino acid sequence: CASSLGGLAGGWRPNEQYF. This sequence joins TRBV5-1 and TRBJ2-7; 15 bases agree with TRBD2. Germline assignment: CDR1 SGHRS and CDR2 YFSETQ. The CDR3 is made up of 19 amino acids. The V segment lost 0 bases and the J segment 5 bases; nucleotides outside the gene matches: 12.

V and J are TRBV7-2 and TRBJ2-5; D is unresolved. Germline CDR1 and CDR2: SGHTA and FQGNSA. The CDR3 loop spans 15 amino acids. V lost 1 base to trimming and J lost 2 bases, with 11 bases between them. The CDR3 nucleotides read TGTGCCAGCAGCTTAGGGTCCGCCACACAAGAGACCCAGTACTTC. It codes for CASSLGSATQETQYF.

The chain joins TRBV6-5 to TRBJ1-2, with 8 bases identical to TRBD1. V gave up 2 bases and J gave up 2 bases; unmatched junction bases: 7. Germline V gene data show CDR1 as MNHEY and CDR2 as SVGAGI. This CDR3 is built from 16 residues. In DNA form, the CDR3 reads TGTGCCAGCAGTTACCTCGGGACAGGACCCAACTATGGCTACACCTTC. Residues: CASSYLGTGPNYGYTF.

This rearrangement joins TRBV30 to TRBJ1-4; D unclear. Trimming shortened V by 2 bases and J by 4 bases, and 8 bases separated the two germline ends. CDR1 GTSNPN and CDR2 SVGIG come from the germline V gene (reference sequence). The CDR3 sequence is 13 residues long. CDR3 bases: TGTGCCTGGAGTAGTGAGCTTAATGAAAAACTGTTTTTT. It is translated as CAWSSELNEKLFF.

The rearrangement uses TRBV7-8 and TRBJ1-4; D possibly corresponds to TRBD1 (5 bases). V was pared by 6 bases and J by 7 bases, with 15 bases between. The CDR3 runs to 14 residues. Germline V gene sequence: CDR1 SGHVS, CDR2 FQNEAQ. The CDR3 protein is CASSGGYQGEKLFF. CDR3 sequence (DNA): TGTGCCAGCAGTGGGGGGTATCAGGGTGAAAAACTGTTTTTT.

This clone occurred once. V usage is TRBV7-2 and J usage is TRBJ1-2; tentatively, D is TRBD1 (6 bases). Trimming stripped 2 bases from V and 6 bases from J, with 25 bases between. The CDR3 loop spans 18 amino acids. Germline V gene lookup returns CDR1 SGHTA and CDR2 FQGNSA. CDR3 residues: CASSLFSRGFRGLDGYTF. DNA of the CDR3: TGTGCCAGCAGCTTATTCAGTCGAGGTTTCAGGGGCCTCGATGGCTACACCTTC.

The chain recombines TRBV7-8 with TRBJ2-7; possible D gene TRBD2, 5 bases. This CDR3 region has 15 residues. The germline gives CDR1 SGHVS, CDR2 FQNEAQ. Trimming removed 5 bases from V and 2 bases from J, with 16 bases in between. Here the CDR3 reads CASSQRGGLPYEQYF. The CDR3 nucleotides read TGTGCCAGCAGCCAAAGAGGCGGGCTTCCCTACGAGCAGTACTTC. Combining the CDR3 with reference TRBV7-8 and TRBJ2-7 gives the whole variable domain GAGVSQSPRYKVAKRGQDVALRCDPISGHVSLFWYQQALGQGPEFLTYFQNEAQLDKSGLPSDRFFAERPEGSVSTLKIQRTQQEDSAVYLCASSQRGGLPYEQYFGPGTRLTVT.

The chain carries TRBV18 and TRBJ1-2; no definite D call. This CDR3 is built from 16 residues. Deletions cut 1 base from V and 8 bases from J, with 20 bases between. The V gene's germline CDR1 is KGHSH and CDR2 LQKENI. For the CDR3, the DNA is TGTGCCAGCTCACCACAGTCCCAGGCCTACCGCGAAGGCTACACCTTC. This translates into CASSPQSQAYREGYTF. Looking up the rest from reference TRBV18 and TRBJ1-2 gives the full variable domain: NAGVMQNPRHLVRRRGQEARLRCSPMKGHSHVYWYRQLPEEGLKFMVYLQKENIIDESGMPKERFSAEFPKEGPSILRIQQVVRGDSAAYFCASSPQSQAYREGYTFGSGTRLTVV.

This chain's CDR3 is CASSLGAPLGYTF. Here the CDR3 DNA reads TGTGCCAGCAGCTTGGGGGCGCCCCTTGGCTACACCTTC. The chain employs TRBV5-4 and TRBJ1-2, with D uncertain. Germline V gene sequence: CDR1 SGHNT, CDR2 YYREEE (reference sequence). The CDR3 is 13 residues long. The V end was cut by 0 bases, the J end by 7 bases, with 10 bases between.

V is TRBV14 and J is TRBJ2-5, with 7 positions matching TRBD2. V gave up 5 bases and J gave up 2 bases; unmatched junction bases: 8. This CDR3 contains 15 residues. Germline CDR1 SGHDN, CDR2 FVKESK. CDR3 amino acids: CASSALLAIQETQYF. The CDR3 DNA is TGTGCCAGCAGCGCATTACTAGCGATTCAAGAGACCCAGTACTTC. Drawing the rest from reference TRBV14 and TRBJ2-5, the complete variable domain is EAGVTQFPSHSVIEKGQTVTLRCDPISGHDNLYWYRRVMGKEIKFLLHFVKESKQDESGMPNNRFLAERTGGTYSTLKVQPAELEDSGVYFCASSALLAIQETQYFGPGTRLLVL.

The chain combines TRBV5-1 with TRBJ2-3; 7 nucleotides align to TRBD1. Germline V gives CDR1 SGHRS, CDR2 YFSETQ. Trimming at V came to 0 bases and at J to 1 base, leaving 2 bases not matched to a gene. This CDR3 region has 15 residues. The CDR3 region is CASSLVGQGTDTQYF. The DNA of the CDR3 is TGCGCCAGCAGCTTGGTAGGACAGGGCACAGATACGCAGTATTTT.

This clone was found a few times. The chain combines TRBV15 with TRBJ2-3, with 11 bases matching TRBD1. The trim removed 5 bases at V and 4 bases at J, leaving 5 bases unmatched. CDR1 is LNHNV and CDR2 is YYDKDF in the germline V gene (reference sequence). The CDR3 runs to 15 residues. The CDR3 spells CATSARTGGADTQYF. The CDR3 nucleotides read TGTGCCACCAGCGCAAGGACAGGGGGCGCAGATACGCAGTATTTT. Variable domain in full (rest from reference TRBV15 and TRBJ2-3): DAMVIQNPRYQVTQFGKPVTLSCSQTLNHNVMYWYQQKSSQAPKLLFHYYDKDFNNEADTPDNFQSRRPNTSFCFLDIRSPGLGDTAMYLCATSARTGGADTQYFGPGTRLTVL.

V gene TRBV27 combines with J gene TRBJ2-7; D gene ambiguous. Trimming took off 7 bases at V and 3 bases at J, with 4 bases between the two ends. Germline V gene lookup returns CDR1 MNHEY and CDR2 SMNVEV (reference sequence). This CDR3 is 10 amino acids long. The CDR3 DNA reads TGTGCCAGCACCCTCTACGAGCAGTACTTC. Translation: CASTLYEQYF.

V is TRBV7-2 and J is TRBJ1-5; the D gene is possibly TRBD1 (6 bases). Germline CDR1 reads SGHTA; CDR2 reads FQGNSA. CDR3 length: 14 amino acids. Trimming took 4 bases from V and 7 from J, leaving 14 bases between them. This CDR3 reads CASSSQTGLQPQHF. DNA of the CDR3: TGTGCCAGCAGCTCACAGACAGGACTCCAGCCCCAGCATTTT.

The chain carries TRBV4-3 and TRBJ2-1; possibly TRBD1 for D (5 bases). This CDR3 region has 15 residues. CDR1 LGHNA and CDR2 YSLEER come from the germline V gene. Deletions cut 2 bases from V and 6 bases from J, with 14 bases between. Here the CDR3 reads CASSQTGVNANEQFF. CDR3 sequence (DNA): TGCGCCAGCAGCCAAACAGGTGTGAACGCCAATGAGCAGTTCTTC.

The V call is TRBV7-2, the J call TRBJ1-3; TRBD1 might be the D (5 bases). Germline V gene sequence: CDR1 SGHTA, CDR2 FQGNSA. V was cut by 8 bases and J by 6 bases, with 14 bases left in between. CDR3 size: 13 residues. DNA for the CDR3: TGTGCCAGCCTTATATCCAGGGAAAACACCATATATTTT. Protein: CASLISRENTIYF.

The chain carries TRBV27 and TRBJ1-1; D ambiguous. Trimming pared 6 bases from V and 4 bases from J, leaving 12 bases between. The CDR3 loop spans 13 amino acids. CDR1 and CDR2 from the germline V gene are MNHEY and SMNVEV (reference sequence). The CDR3 sequence is CASSRRVGTEAFF. The CDR3 DNA sequence: TGTGCCAGCAGCAGGAGGGTTGGCACTGAAGCTTTCTTT.

The chain has TRBV7-2 and TRBJ2-5; 9 nucleotides align to TRBD2. V gave up 3 bases and J gave up 1 base; unmatched junction bases: 9. Germline CDR1 reads SGHTA; CDR2 reads FQGNSA. This CDR3 comprises 17 residues. The CDR3: CASSLGLTSGPQETQYF. CDR3 nucleotide sequence: TGTGCCAGCAGCTTGGGCCTGACTAGCGGACCCCAAGAGACCCAGTACTTC. The full variable domain, its missing parts supplied by reference TRBV7-2 and TRBJ2-5, is GAGVSQSPSNKVTEKGKDVELRCDPISGHTALYWYRQSLGQGLEFLIYFQGNSAPDKSGLPSDRFSAERTGGSVSTLTIQRTQQEDSAVYLCASSLGLTSGPQETQYFGPGTRLLVL.

The chain recombines TRBV6-5 with TRBJ2-3, with D possibly matching TRBD2 (5 bases). The CDR3 spans 14 residues. Germline loops: CDR1 MNHEY, CDR2 SVGAGI. V lost 9 bases and J 7 bases, leaving 20 bases between the germline ends. CDR3 region: CASSPGSLANTQYF. In nucleotides, the CDR3 is TGTGCCAGTAGCCCGGGGTCCTTGGCGAATACGCAGTATTTT.

This clone has just one count. The rearrangement links TRBV7-9 to TRBJ2-5, with a possible D match to TRBD2 (7 bases). The CDR3 extends over 16 amino acids. Germline CDR1 SEHNR, CDR2 FQNEAQ (reference sequence). V shed 4 bases and J shed 5 bases, with 20 bases lying between them. CDR3 in DNA: TGTGCCAGCAGCTCCGGGGGGCGTAGCAGGAGGGAGACCCAGTACTTC. Its translation: CASSSGGRSRRETQYF.

The rearrangement joins TRBV5-4 to TRBJ1-2; 7 bases fit TRBD1. Germline values: CDR1 SGHNT, CDR2 YYREEE (reference sequence). This CDR3 spans 13 amino acids. The V and J ends lost 2 bases and 3 bases, in that order; junction bases with no gene match: 1. The CDR3 nucleotides are TGTGCCAGCAGCTTAGACAGGGACTATGGCTACACCTTC. Its translation: CASSLDRDYGYTF.

V gene TRBV6-5 combines with J gene TRBJ2-7; 10 positions agree with TRBD1. The CDR3 spans 14 residues. CDR1 is MNHEY and CDR2 is SVGAGI in the germline V gene. The V and J ends lost 4 bases and 12 bases, in that order; junction bases with no gene match: 12. CDR3 DNA: TGTGCCAGCAGTTCCAACTCGGACAGGGGGGTTCGGTACTTC. It is translated as CASSSNSDRGVRYF.

The rearrangement joins TRBV27 to TRBJ1-6; a weak D match, TRBD1 (5 bases). Germline assignment: CDR1 MNHEY and CDR2 SMNVEV (reference sequence). This CDR3 contains 14 residues. The V end lost 6 bases, the J end lost 8 bases, and 14 bases lay between the germline ends. The CDR3 sequence: CASRRSRADSPLHF. The CDR3 nucleotides are TGTGCCAGCAGGAGGAGCAGGGCAGATTCACCCCTCCACTTT.

The gene calls are TRBV7-6 and TRBJ1-2, with D possibly being TRBD1 (5 bases). CDR1 and CDR2 from the germline V gene are SGHVS and FNYEAQ. CDR3 length equals 13 residues. V lost 5 bases and J lost 5, with 12 bases in between. The CDR3 region has the DNA TGTGCCAGCAGCCGGGACGGGGGGTATGGCTACACCTTC. As protein: CASSRDGGYGYTF.